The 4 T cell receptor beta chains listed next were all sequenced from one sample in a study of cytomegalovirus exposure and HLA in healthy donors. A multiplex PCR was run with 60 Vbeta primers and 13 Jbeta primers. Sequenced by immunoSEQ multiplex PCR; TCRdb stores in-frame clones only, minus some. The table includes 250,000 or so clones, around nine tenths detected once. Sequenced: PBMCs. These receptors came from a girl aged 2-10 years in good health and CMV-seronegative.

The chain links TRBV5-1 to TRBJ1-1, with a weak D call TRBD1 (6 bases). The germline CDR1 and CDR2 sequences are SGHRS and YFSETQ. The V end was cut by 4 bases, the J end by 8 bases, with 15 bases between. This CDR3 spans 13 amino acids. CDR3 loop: CASSREGVIEAFF. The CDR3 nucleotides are TGCGCCAGCAGCAGGGAGGGGGTCATCGAAGCTTTCTTT.

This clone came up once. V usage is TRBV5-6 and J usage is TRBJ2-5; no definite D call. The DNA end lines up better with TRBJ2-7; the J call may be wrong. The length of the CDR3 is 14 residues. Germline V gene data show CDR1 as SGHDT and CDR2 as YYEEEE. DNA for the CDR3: TGTGCCAGCAGCTTCCCCAACCCCGTCTACGAGCAGTACTTC. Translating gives CASSFPNPVYEQYF.

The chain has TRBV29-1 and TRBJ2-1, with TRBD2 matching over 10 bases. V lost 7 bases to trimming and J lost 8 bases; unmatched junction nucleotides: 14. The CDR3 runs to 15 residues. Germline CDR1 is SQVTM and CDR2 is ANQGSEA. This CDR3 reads CSARVRLAGEHEQFF. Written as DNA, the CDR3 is TGCAGCGCTAGGGTTCGGCTAGCGGGAGAACATGAGCAGTTCTTC.

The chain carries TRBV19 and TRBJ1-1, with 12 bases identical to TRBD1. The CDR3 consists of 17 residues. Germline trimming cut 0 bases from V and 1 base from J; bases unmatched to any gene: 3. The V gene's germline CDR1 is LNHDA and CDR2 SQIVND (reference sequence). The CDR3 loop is CASSIDGTGGGNTEAFF. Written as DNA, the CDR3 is TGTGCCAGTAGTATAGATGGGACAGGGGGCGGGAACACTGAAGCTTTCTTT. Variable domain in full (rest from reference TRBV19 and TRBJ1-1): DGGITQSPKYLFRKEGQNVTLSCEQNLNHDAMYWYRQDPGQGLRLIYYSQIVNDFQKGDIAEGYSVSREKKESFPLTVTSAQKNPTAFYLCASSIDGTGGGNTEAFFGQGTRLTVV.